This T cell receptor (beta chain) appears in the sequencing data of a study of response to subunit inactivated influenza vaccine. The germline gives CDR1 DFQATT, CDR2 SNEGSKA (reference sequence). The V and J ends lost 0 bases and 0 bases respectively, with 12 bases between them. This CDR3 region has 16 residues. One entry per CDR3 protein, called by TCRdb with MiXCR from the RT-PCR reads. The sample has 600,000 to 850,000 distinct CDR3 sequences; approximately 15% are singletons. Study-wide points: Every seasonal influenza vaccination brings in few new T cells, the authors suggested.

Note on this clonotype: Its antigen is currently unknown.

This sequence was found in a middle-aged man who received an inactivated influenza vaccine. The sequenced sample was PBMCs from blood, obtained roughly 15 days before vaccination. The chain joins TRBV20-1 to TRBJ1-5; D not resolved. CDR3 bases: TGCAGTGCTAGAGATCAATGGCAGAATAGCAATCAGCCCCAGCATTTT. It yields the protein CSARDQWQNSNQPQHF.